This is a list of T cell receptor beta chains from one sample in a study of cytomegalovirus exposure and HLA in healthy donors. TCRdb's copy holds only in-frame clones and misses some; the assay was immunoSEQ multiplex PCR. The table lists some 200,000 clones, more than 80% of them singletons. Sequencing used PBMCs. The receptors here all came from a woman between 50 and 59 years old in good health and CMV-seropositive. Both conserved end residues are part of each CDR3. D genes are given only for firm matches. For some rows the clone size is stated as once, few or many, or as a class when expanded; others skip it.

>TRBD2|TRBV27|.|TRBJ2-5
TGTGCCAGCAGTTTTCTGGGACTAAAAATCCCAGAGACCCAGTACTTC
CASSFLGLKIPETQYF
>TRBD1|TRBV7-8|.|TRBJ2-3
TGTGCCAGCAGTAGGACAGGGGAGAGGACAGATACGCAGTATTTT
CASSRTGERTDTQYF
>.|TRBV2|.|TRBJ2-5
TGTGCCAGCAATATTCGGGGAACCGGGTACTTC
CASNIRGTGYF
>TRBD1|TRBV10-1|.|TRBJ1-5
TGCGCCAGCAGTACAGGGGTTGGTCAGCCCCAGCATTTT
CASSTGVGQPQHF
>.|TRBV5-4|.|TRBJ2-5
TGTGCCAGCACCGACAGAACAGGGCACGAGACCCAGTACTTC
CASTDRTGHETQYF
>.|TRBV7-9|.|TRBJ2-5
TGTGCCAGCAGCGCAAACAGGGAAGAGACCCAGTACTTC
CASSANREETQYF
>TRBD2|TRBV9|.|TRBJ2-2
TGTGCCAGCAGCGTAGAGGGACTAGCAAATACCGGGGAGCTGTTTTTT
CASSVEGLANTGELFF
>.|TRBV5-1|.|TRBJ2-7
TGCGCCAGCAGCTTGGCCGCAGGGACCTACGAGCAGTACTTC
CASSLAAGTYEQYF
>.|TRBV19|.|TRBJ2-3
TGTGCCAGTAGTATTGGTAGTGCTGATACGCAGTATTTT
CASSIGSADTQYF
>.|TRBV21-1|.|TRBJ2-7
TGTGCCAGCAATCCCGGTTACGAGCAGTACTTC
CASNPGYEQYF
>TRBD2|TRBV28|once|TRBJ2-1
TGTGCCAGCAGTCGGACTAGCGGATTATACAATGAGCAGTTCTTC
CASSRTSGLYNEQFF
>.|TRBV5-4|.|TRBJ2-3
TGTGCCAGCAGCTTGGGGGAAATCAGGGGTCCCACAGATACGCAGTATTTT
CASSLGEIRGPTDTQYF
>.|TRBV30|.|TRBJ1-4
TGTGCCTGGAGTCGCCAAGGGAGAGGTTTGGAAAAACTGTTTTTT
CAWSRQGRGLEKLFF
>.|TRBV9|once|TRBJ1-1
TGTGCCAGCAGCGCTCACAATGGTCCAAACACTGAAGCTTTCTTT
CASSAHNGPNTEAFF
>.|TRBV5-1|.|TRBJ2-3
TGCGCCAGCAGCTTGGGCAGAAAAACAGATACGCAGTATTTT
CASSLGRKTDTQYF
>TRBD2|TRBV6-6|once|TRBJ2-1
TGTGCCAGCAGCCCCTTGGCGGGGGGGTTGAATGAGCAGTTCTTC
CASSPLAGGLNEQFF
>.|TRBV19|.|TRBJ1-3
TGTGCCAGTAGTATAGAGCCGGGTATGGCCGCTGGAAACACCATATATTTT
CASSIEPGMAAGNTIYF
>TRBD2|TRBV7-2|few|TRBJ2-5
TGTGCCAGCAGCTTGGCTAGCGGGGGCCAAGAGACCCAGTACTTC
CASSLASGGQETQYF
>TRBD2|TRBV5-1|.|TRBJ2-5
TGCGCCAGCAGCTTCACTAGCGGGGGAGGCCAAGAGACCCAGTACTTC
CASSFTSGGGQETQYF
>.|TRBV6-1|once|TRBJ2-7
TGTGCCAGCAGCATTCGACAGGACTACGAGCAGTACTTC
CASSIRQDYEQYF
>TRBD1|TRBV7-3|.|TRBJ2-7
TGTGCCAGCAGCTCCGCCGGGACAGGGAACGACGAGCAGTACTTC
CASSSAGTGNDEQYF
>TRBD2|TRBV12-5|once|TRBJ2-7
TGTGCTAGTGGCGGGGACTACTACGAGCAGTACTTC
CASGGDYYEQYF
>.|TRBV5-1|.|TRBJ2-1
TGCGCCAGCAGCATCACGGGACAAAACAACAATGAGCAGTTCTTC
CASSITGQNNNEQFF
>TRBD2|TRBV9|.|TRBJ2-5
TGTGCCAGCAGCGCCGGATCACGGACTAGCGGGGGGTGGGAGACCCAGTACTTC
CASSAGSRTSGGWETQYF
>.|TRBV6-5|.|TRBJ1-4
TGTGCCACGATGTCAGGCACAACTAATGAAAAACTGTTTTTT
CATMSGTTNEKLFF
>.|TRBV20-1|.|TRBJ2-5
TGCAGTGCTAGTCTCGAGACCCAGTACTTC
CSASLETQYF
>.|TRBV9|once|TRBJ1-5
TGTGCCAGCAGCGTAGTGCCCGGTCAGCCCCAGCATTTT
CASSVVPGQPQHF
>TRBD1|TRBV19|.|TRBJ1-5
TGTGCCAGTAGACGGACCGGGACAGGGTCGTCTCAGCCCCAGCATTTT
CASRRTGTGSSQPQHF
>.|TRBV11-1|.|TRBJ1-3
TGTGCCAGCAGCTTTCAGGGAAGTAACACCATATATTTT
CASSFQGSNTIYF
>TRBD1|TRBV18|.|TRBJ1-5
TGTGCCAGCTCAGGGGACAGAAATAGCAATCAGCCCCAGCATTTT
CASSGDRNSNQPQHF
>TRBD2|TRBV5-1|.|TRBJ2-3
TGCGCCAGCACCCCGGGGGGGCCTCTAGATACGCAGTATTTT
CASTPGGPLDTQYF
>.|TRBV12-5|.|TRBJ1-3
TGTGCTAGTGGTTCAAGCGGACGTGGAAACACCATATATTTT
CASGSSGRGNTIYF
>.|TRBV7-9|.|TRBJ1-3
TGTGCCAGCAGCTTAGCGACAGTAAACACCATATATTTT
CASSLATVNTIYF
>.|TRBV7-9|.|TRBJ2-3
TGTGCCAGCAGCCCCCGCCTCCGGGGATCCTCTTATGATACGCAGTATTTT
CASSPRLRGSSYDTQYF
>.|TRBV7-9|.|TRBJ2-2
TGTTCCAGCAGCTCCCAAGCCACCGGGGAGCTGTTTTTT
CSSSSQATGELFF
>.|TRBV6-6|.|TRBJ2-3
TGTGCCAGCAGTTACGGTTTGGCGGTGACAGATACGCAGTATTTT
CASSYGLAVTDTQYF
>.|TRBV28|.|TRBJ2-7
TGTGCCAGCAGCACCGATCGGTACGAGCAGTACTTC
CASSTDRYEQYF
>TRBD1|TRBV30|.|TRBJ2-5
TGTGCCTGGAGTGTACGTGGCTGGACAGGGAAAGAGACCCAGTACTTC
CAWSVRGWTGKETQYF
>.|TRBV29-1|.|TRBJ2-7
TGCAGCGTGGCCCCTGCCAGCGGAACCCCCTACGAGCAGTACTTC
CSVAPASGTPYEQYF
>TRBD1|TRBV6-5|.|TRBJ2-2
TGTGCCAGCAGCGGACAGGGGGCTATCACCGGGGAGCTGTTTTTT
CASSGQGAITGELFF
>TRBD2|TRBV19|.|TRBJ2-3
TGTGCCAGTAGTATAGGGACTAGCGGGGCAGCAGATACGCAGTATTTT
CASSIGTSGAADTQYF
>.|TRBV6-5|.|TRBJ1-2
TGTGCCAGCAGTTACTCGACAGGCCCTAACTATGGCTACACCTTC
CASSYSTGPNYGYTF
>.|TRBV6-5|.|TRBJ2-5
TGTGCCAGCAGCCCCCCGCATCGAGGCCAAGAGACCCAGTACTTC
CASSPPHRGQETQYF
>TRBD1|TRBV11-1|.|TRBJ2-1
TGTGCCAGCAGCCCTCGAGGAAACAGGGGGCTGAATGAGCAGTTCTTC
CASSPRGNRGLNEQFF
>TRBD2|TRBV5-8|.|TRBJ2-1
TGTGCCAGCAGCACCCTAGCGGGGGGCCTTATATACTCCTACAATGAGCAGTTCTTC
CASSTLAGGLIYSYNEQFF
>.|TRBV5-1|.|TRBJ1-4
TGCGCCAGCAGCTTGTCCACAGCAATTAATGAAAAACTGTTTTTT
CASSLSTAINEKLFF
>.|TRBV7-2|.|TRBJ2-7
TGTGCCAGCAGCACATCGCCGTCAGGGTCCTACGAGCAGTACTTC
CASSTSPSGSYEQYF
>.|TRBV5-1|.|TRBJ1-1
TGCGCCAGCAGCTTCGGAGGGGACTTCATTGAAGCTTTCTTT
CASSFGGDFIEAFF
>.|TRBV5-1|.|TRBJ2-3
TGCGCCAGCAGCTTGGAGGAGCGGGCGGGCACAGATACGCAGTATTTT
CASSLEERAGTDTQYF
>.|TRBV7-3|.|TRBJ1-1
TGTGCCAGCAGCCAAGGGGGGAACACTGAAGCTTTCTTT
CASSQGGNTEAFF
>.|TRBV6-5|few|TRBJ2-6
TGTGCCAGCAGAACCGAAGGGGGATTAGCCAACGTCCTGACTTTC
CASRTEGGLANVLTF
>.|TRBV4-1|few|TRBJ1-4
TGCGCCAGCAGCCAAGATCCGTCGGCGGTGTATAATGAAAAACTGTTTTTT
CASSQDPSAVYNEKLFF
>TRBD2|TRBV6-6|.|TRBJ2-1
TGTGCCAGCAGTTACGGTGGCGGGGGGGCCGATGAGCAGTTCTTC
CASSYGGGGADEQFF